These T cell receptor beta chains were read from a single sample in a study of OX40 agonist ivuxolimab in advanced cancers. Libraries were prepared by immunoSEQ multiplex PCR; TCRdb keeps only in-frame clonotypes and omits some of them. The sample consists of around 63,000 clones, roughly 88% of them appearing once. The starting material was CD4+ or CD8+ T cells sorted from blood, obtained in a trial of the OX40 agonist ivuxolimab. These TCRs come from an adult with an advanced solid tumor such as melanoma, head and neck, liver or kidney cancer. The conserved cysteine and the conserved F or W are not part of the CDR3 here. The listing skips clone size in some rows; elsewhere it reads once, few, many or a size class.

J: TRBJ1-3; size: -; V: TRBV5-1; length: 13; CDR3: ASSFESGTGNTIY
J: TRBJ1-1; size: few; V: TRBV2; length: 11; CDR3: ASSESASTEAF
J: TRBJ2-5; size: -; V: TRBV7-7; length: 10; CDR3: ASSLDRETQY
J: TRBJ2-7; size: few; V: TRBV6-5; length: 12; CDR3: ASSYGQGYYEQY
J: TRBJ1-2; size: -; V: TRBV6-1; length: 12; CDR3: ASSPRRRDYGYT
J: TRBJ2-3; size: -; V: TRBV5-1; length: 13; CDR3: ASSPVPGSTDTQY
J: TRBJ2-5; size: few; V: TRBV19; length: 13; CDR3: ASSIGTSFQETQY
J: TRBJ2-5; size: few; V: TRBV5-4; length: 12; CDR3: ASSPQDLGETQY
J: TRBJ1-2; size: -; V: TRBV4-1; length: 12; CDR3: ASSQLRDGYGYT
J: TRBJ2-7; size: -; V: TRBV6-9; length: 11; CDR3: ASSSLDSYEQY
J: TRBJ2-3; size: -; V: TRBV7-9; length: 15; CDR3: ASSTATSGLGTDTQY
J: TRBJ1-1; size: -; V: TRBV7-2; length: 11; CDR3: ASSLQQDTEAF
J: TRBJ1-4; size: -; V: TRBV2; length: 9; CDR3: ASSQTGKLF
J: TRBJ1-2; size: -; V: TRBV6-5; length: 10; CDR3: ASSYRDHGYT
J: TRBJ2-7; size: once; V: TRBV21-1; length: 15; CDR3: ASSKAWTGGIGYEQY
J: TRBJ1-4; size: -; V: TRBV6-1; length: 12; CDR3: ASSSNFKAEKLF
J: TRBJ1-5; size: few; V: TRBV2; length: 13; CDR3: ASRTRTGSNQPQH
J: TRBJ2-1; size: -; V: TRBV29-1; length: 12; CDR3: SVRTSGPYNEQF
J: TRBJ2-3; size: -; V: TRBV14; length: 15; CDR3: ASSQESGRRGTDTQY
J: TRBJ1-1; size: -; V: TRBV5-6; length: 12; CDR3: ASSPSWDRAEAF
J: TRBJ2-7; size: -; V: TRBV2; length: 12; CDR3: ASTMALRDYEQY
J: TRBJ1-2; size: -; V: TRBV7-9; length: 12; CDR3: ASSVGQGDYGYT
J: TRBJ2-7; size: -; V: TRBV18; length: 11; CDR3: ASAPGGSYEQY